These 7 T cell receptor beta chains were all obtained from the same sample, sequenced in a study of blood T cells in healthy people across ages. Primers used in a second PCR of roughly 6 to 12 cycles were a sample-barcoded 5' primer and a J-beta primer mix. One entry per CDR3 protein, called by TCRdb with MiXCR from the 5' RACE reads. Counted here are approximately 810,000 distinct CDR3 sequences, about 30% occurring once; the ten biggest clones make up around 16%. Sample: blood. The receptor source for this set is an elderly woman in good health.

V is TRBV5-5 and J is TRBJ2-7; D unclear. V lost 0 bases and J 2 bases, leaving 12 bases between the germline ends. Germline V CDR1 and CDR2: SGHKS, YYEKEE (reference sequence). This CDR3 contains 15 residues. The CDR3, as DNA: TGTGCCAGCAGCTTGGATGGTGCCGAAACCTACGAGCAGTACTTC. Translating gives CASSLDGAETYEQYF.

This clonotype has just one count. V is TRBV14 and J is TRBJ2-7; TRBD1 matches at 7 bases. V gave up 4 bases and J gave up 5 bases; unmatched junction bases: 14. Per the germline V gene, CDR1 is SGHDN and CDR2 is FVKESK. The CDR3 sequence is 16 residues long. CDR3 protein: CASSPLSDRVGNEQYF. In DNA form, the CDR3 reads TGTGCCAGCAGCCCCCTCAGTGACAGGGTCGGCAACGAGCAGTACTTC.

In its sample, this clonotype was seen many times. This chain connects TRBV6-2 or TRBV6-3 to TRBJ2-1, with TRBD2 as a possible D gene (7 bases). V gave up 0 bases and J gave up 5 bases, with 17 bases separating them. The CDR3 loop spans 17 amino acids. Germline V gene data show CDR1 as MNHEY and CDR2 as SVGEGT. CDR3 bases: TGTGCCAGCAGTTACTCCCCAAGGGGGGGGGACGACAATGAGCAGTTCTTC. Encoded protein: CASSYSPRGGDDNEQFF.

The rearrangement uses TRBV14 and TRBJ2-2, with 12 bases fitting TRBD1. V lost 2 bases, J lost 4 bases, and 2 bases stayed unmatched. The CDR3 length is 16 residues. Germline CDR1 is SGHDN and CDR2 is FVKESK. The CDR3 sequence: CASSQRDRGPTGELFF. CDR3 nucleotide sequence: TGTGCCAGCAGCCAAAGGGACAGGGGGCCCACCGGGGAGCTGTTTTTT.

The genes are TRBV13 and TRBJ2-7; TRBD1 agrees at 10 bases. V shed 0 bases and J 3 bases; nucleotides not matched to a gene: 5. This CDR3 contains 16 residues. Germline CDR1 reads PRHDT; CDR2 reads FYEKMQ (reference sequence). CDR3 residues: CASSLGPGTGDYEQYF. The CDR3 nucleotides read TGTGCCAGCAGCTTAGGACCGGGGACAGGGGACTACGAGCAGTACTTC.

This clonotype occurred a few times. The chain uses TRBV6-2 or TRBV6-3 and TRBJ2-7; D perhaps matches TRBD1 (5 bases). CDR3 length equals 14 residues. The V gene lost 5 bases and the J gene lost 2 bases, with 13 bases spanning the gap. Per germline, CDR1 MNHEY and CDR2 SVGEGT. The CDR3 protein is CASSPRQRPYEQYF. Here the CDR3 DNA reads TGTGCCAGCAGTCCCAGACAGAGGCCCTACGAGCAGTACTTC.

This clonotype was seen repeatedly, ten times or more. The chain joins TRBV5-1 to TRBJ2-3; 10 bases are a match to TRBD1. With V trimmed by 3 bases and J by 0 bases, 7 bases remained unmatched. Germline V gene lookup returns CDR1 SGHRS and CDR2 YFSETQ. There are 17 residues in the CDR3. Here the CDR3 reads CASSSGTGAASTDTQYF. In DNA form, the CDR3 reads TGCGCCAGCAGCTCCGGGACAGGGGCCGCTAGCACAGATACGCAGTATTTT.